These 31 T cell receptor beta chains share one sample of origin, sequenced in a study of blood T cell repertoires in COVID-19 (dated by TCRdb to 2019 to 2021). Libraries came from the immunoSEQ multiplex PCR assay. TCRdb obtained this table from immuneACCESS and retained in-frame rearrangements with V and J assigned. These tables miss some clones; where compared with another copy, unresolved V genes account for less than half of the shortfall, and the remainder is unexplained. The sample profile shows around 170,000 clones; 88% of them were found once. The ten largest clones add up to roughly 9% of the sample. Sequenced material: PBMCs or T cells enriched from blood (not recorded which). These receptors came from a woman between 18 and 29 years old who had recovered from COVID-19.

CDR3 sequence reads: CASSTGQTSTGELFF. Written as DNA, the CDR3 is TGTGCCAGTAGTACGGGACAGACGTCCACCGGGGAGCTGTTTTTT. The chain is built from TRBV19 and TRBJ2-2; TRBD1 agrees at 7 bases. The CDR3 runs to 15 residues. The V gene's germline CDR1 is LNHDA and CDR2 SQIVND (reference sequence). J gave up 4 bases and V 4 bases, and 6 bases lay outside the gene matches.

This clone was counted a single time. For the CDR3, the DNA is TGCAGCGGGGGATCCCTCAATGAGCAGTTCTTC. Its translation: CSGGSLNEQFF. The chain recombines TRBV29-1 with TRBJ2-1, with no clear D. This CDR3 comprises 11 residues. V lost 7 bases to trimming and J lost 6 bases, with 10 bases between them. Per the germline V gene, CDR1 is SQVTM and CDR2 is ANQGSEA.

V usage is TRBV28 and J usage is TRBJ2-3; 9 positions agree with TRBD2. Looked up from germline, CDR1 is MDHEN and CDR2 is SYDVKM. CDR3 length equals 13 residues. J gave up 0 bases and V 11 bases, and 3 bases lay outside the gene matches. CDR3 DNA sequence: TGTGCCGTAGCGGGAGATAGCACAGATACGCAGTATTTT. It is translated as CAVAGDSTDTQYF.

This clone occurred once. The rearrangement uses TRBV5-1 and TRBJ2-1; D ambiguous. Per the germline V gene, CDR1 is SGHRS and CDR2 is YFSETQ. There are 15 residues in the CDR3. Trimming left V 0 bases short and J 1 base short, with 8 bases between. This chain's CDR3 is CASSLALGSYNEQFF. CDR3 DNA: TGCGCCAGCAGCTTGGCCCTAGGATCCTACAATGAGCAGTTCTTC. Combining the CDR3 with reference TRBV5-1 and TRBJ2-1 gives the whole variable domain KAGVTQTPRYLIKTRGQQVTLSCSPISGHRSVSWYQQTPGQGLQFLFEYFSETQRNKGNFPGRFSGRQFSNSRSEMNVSTLELGDSALYLCASSLALGSYNEQFFGPGTRLTVL.

The chain recombines TRBV10-3 with TRBJ1-2, with a weak D call TRBD1 (6 bases). The V gene lost 11 bases and the J gene lost 4 bases, with 14 bases spanning the gap. This CDR3 spans 12 amino acids. In germline, CDR1 is ENHRY, CDR2 SYGVKD. This CDR3 is CASRGSPYGYTF. The CDR3 DNA reads as TGTGCCTCCAGGGGCAGCCCCTATGGCTACACCTTC.

This chain joins TRBV27 and TRBJ2-1; D possibly corresponds to TRBD2 (5 bases). V gave up 7 bases and J gave up 3 bases, with 16 bases separating them. CDR1 and CDR2 from the germline V gene are MNHEY and SMNVEV (reference sequence). The CDR3 consists of 15 residues. In DNA form, the CDR3 reads TGTGCCAGCATCAGCTTACGGGGTAACTACAATGAGCAGTTCTTC. It codes for CASISLRGNYNEQFF.

The rearrangement uses TRBV27 and TRBJ1-6, with D possibly matching TRBD1 (6 bases). Per the germline V gene, CDR1 is MNHEY and CDR2 is SMNVEV (reference sequence). The ends were cut back, 3 bases at V and 4 bases at J, with 10 bases in the middle. The CDR3 is 15 residues long. CDR3 DNA: TGTGCCAGCAGTTTCGAAGGGACATATAATTCACCCCTCCACTTT. Translating it yields CASSFEGTYNSPLHF.

The rearrangement uses TRBV28 and TRBJ1-5, with D possibly being TRBD1 (5 bases). CDR1 and CDR2 from the germline V gene are MDHEN and SYDVKM. CDR3 size: 15 residues. The V gene lost 1 base and the J gene lost 6 bases, with 13 bases spanning the gap. Here the CDR3 DNA reads TGTGCCAGCAGTTTATCGTCAGGGATCGTTCAGCCCCAGCATTTT. Encoded protein: CASSLSSGIVQPQHF.

The J gene is TRBJ2-5, the V gene TRBV2, with D perhaps matching TRBD2 (5 bases). Trimming pared 4 bases from V and 5 bases from J, leaving 26 bases between. Germline CDR1 reads SNHLY; CDR2 reads FYNNEI. The CDR3 spans 18 residues. DNA for the CDR3: TGTGCCAGCAGTGGCGGGTTATCTGGCTCACCGGCGAAGGAGACCCAGTACTTC. Its translation: CASSGGLSGSPAKETQYF.

J is TRBJ1-2 and V is TRBV21-1; the table gives TRBD1 as D, unverified against the DNA. TRBV21-1 counts as a pseudogene. This CDR3 has 15 residues. CDR3 in DNA: TGTGCCAGCAGCAAGTTCAACAGGGTTTCGAGTGGCTACACCTTC. As protein: CASSKFNRVSSGYTF.

The chain couples TRBV24-1 to TRBJ1-2, with 7 bases matching TRBD1. The CDR3 contains 14 residues. CDR1 KGHDR and CDR2 SFDVKD come from the germline V gene. After removal of 4 bases from V and 7 bases from J, the junction contained 8 bases not matched to a gene. The CDR3 DNA sequence: TGTGCCACCAGTGAGAGGGGGCGGACAAGTGGCTACACCTTC. Translating gives CATSERGRTSGYTF.

The chain has TRBV7-9 and TRBJ2-7, with 11 bases identical to TRBD1. V trimming: 4 bases; J trimming: 5 bases; junction bases outside the gene matches: 1. The CDR3 is made up of 13 amino acids. Looked up from germline, CDR1 is SEHNR and CDR2 is FQNEAQ (reference sequence). In DNA form, the CDR3 reads TGTGCCAGCAGCTGGACAGGGGGCCACGAGCAGTACTTC. As protein: CASSWTGGHEQYF.

The chain couples TRBV3-1 (or the pseudogene TRBV3-2) to TRBJ2-1; weak D call: TRBD2 (6 bases). The germline gives CDR1 LGHDT, CDR2 YNNKEL (reference sequence). The V and J ends lost 4 bases and 0 bases respectively, with 31 bases between them. The CDR3 extends over 22 amino acids. For the CDR3, the DNA is TGTGCCAGCAGCCCCCAACGGGGGAGACAAGTTACTAGGGCGGGCTCCTACAATGAGCAGTTCTTC. Protein product: CASSPQRGRQVTRAGSYNEQFF.

This sequence joins TRBV5-6 and TRBJ2-2; 12 bases match TRBD2. Losses at the gene ends were 1 base for V and 4 bases for J; bases not matched to a gene: 2. The CDR3 loop spans 16 amino acids. CDR1 and CDR2 from the germline V gene are SGHDT and YYEEEE. CDR3 coding DNA: TGTGCCAGCAGCTTGAGACTAGCGGGGGTCACCGGGGAGCTGTTTTTT. Its translation: CASSLRLAGVTGELFF. Variable domain in full (rest from reference TRBV5-6 and TRBJ2-2): DAGVTQSPTHLIKTRGQQVTLRCSPKSGHDTVSWYQQALGQGPQFIFQYYEEEERQRGNFPDRFSGHQFPNYSSELNVNALLLGDSALYLCASSLRLAGVTGELFFGEGSRLTVL.

The sample holds a few counts of this clone. In DNA, the CDR3 is TGTGCCAGCAGCCAAGATCTTTTTAGCGGGGGGGCCGTTGAGCAGTTCTTC. Protein sequence: CASSQDLFSGGAVEQFF. The rearrangement links TRBV4-2 to TRBJ2-1; 11 bases are a match to TRBD2. Unmatched junction bases numbered 10, after V lost 0 bases and J lost 9 bases. The CDR3 loop spans 17 amino acids. CDR1 and CDR2 (germline): LGHNA, YNFKEQ.

CDR3 nucleotides: TGTGCCAGCAGCTTAATTAGCACCGGGGAGCTGTTTTTT. Its translation: CASSLISTGELFF. The chain combines TRBV7-9 with TRBJ2-2; no clear D. CDR1 and CDR2 from the germline V gene are SEHNR and FQNEAQ (reference sequence). The CDR3 runs 13 residues. Trimming took off 2 bases at V and 4 bases at J, with 5 bases between the two ends.

This sequence joins TRBV5-1 and TRBJ1-4; D is ambiguous. This CDR3 has 13 residues. Trimming pared 0 bases from V and 5 bases from J, leaving 5 bases between. In germline, CDR1 is SGHRS, CDR2 YFSETQ. As DNA, the CDR3 is TGCGCCAGCAGCTTGGGGCAGAATGAAAAACTGTTTTTT. This sequence encodes CASSLGQNEKLFF.

This chain uses TRBV18 with TRBJ2-7; 9 bases are shared with TRBD1. Germline V gene lookup returns CDR1 KGHSH and CDR2 LQKENI. The CDR3 totals 14 residues. V lost 5 bases and J lost 6; bases outside the gene matches: 8. CDR3 in DNA: TGTGCCAGCTCAACGCAGGGACAGGGACGCGAGCAGTACTTC. This sequence encodes CASSTQGQGREQYF.

The V gene is TRBV18, the J gene TRBJ2-1; a weak D match, TRBD1 (6 bases). In germline, CDR1 is KGHSH, CDR2 LQKENI. The CDR3 totals 18 residues. Trimming removed 4 bases at V and 3 bases at J, with 22 bases between. Written as DNA, the CDR3 is TGTGCCAGCTCACTACGTGACCAGGGGCTAAGTTACTACAATGAGCAGTTCTTC. It encodes CASSLRDQGLSYYNEQFF.

This chain uses TRBV9 with TRBJ2-1, with 9 positions matching TRBD2. The CDR3 runs 15 residues. Germline CDR1 is SGDLS and CDR2 is YYNGEE. After removal of 3 bases from V and 4 bases from J, the junction contained 5 bases not matched to a gene. The CDR3: CASSGSGSNYNEQFF. DNA for the CDR3: TGTGCCAGCAGCGGTAGCGGGAGTAATTACAATGAGCAGTTCTTC.

The chain recombines TRBV7-2 with TRBJ2-3, with a possible D match to TRBD1 (5 bases). Trimming removed 5 bases from V and 2 bases from J, with 14 bases in between. The germline CDR1 and CDR2 sequences are SGHTA and FQGNSA. This CDR3 region has 15 residues. The CDR3 coding sequence is TGTGCCAGCAGCACCGCCAGGGCCGACACAGATACGCAGTATTTT. Its protein is CASSTARADTDTQYF.

This clone appeared once. The chain recombines TRBV5-5 with TRBJ2-5, with a possible D match to TRBD1 (6 bases). The CDR3 sequence is 14 residues long. V lost 1 base to trimming and J lost 6 bases, with 13 bases between them. CDR1 and CDR2 from the germline V gene are SGHKS and YYEKEE (reference sequence). Here the CDR3 reads CASSLRQDGQTQYF. DNA for the CDR3: TGTGCCAGCAGCTTGCGACAGGACGGCCAGACCCAGTACTTC.

The chain carries TRBV6-1 and TRBJ2-7; D might be TRBD2 (6 bases). The CDR3 is made up of 17 amino acids. Germline CDR1 and CDR2: MNHNS and SASEGT. V lost 2 bases and J lost 2, with 19 bases in between. This CDR3 reads CASSELVGGVTAYEQYF. The CDR3 nucleotides read TGTGCCAGCAGTGAATTGGTCGGCGGGGTGACCGCCTACGAGCAGTACTTC.

The chain carries TRBV7-2 and TRBJ1-1; 7 positions agree with TRBD1. Germline values: CDR1 SGHTA, CDR2 FQGNSA. The CDR3 has 19 amino acids. Trimming removed 6 bases from V and 4 bases from J; junction bases left unmatched: 23. The CDR3 nucleotides read TGTGCCAGCAGACCACCATCGATGACAGGGAGGTGGTATAGCACTGAAGCTTTCTTT. Translation: CASRPPSMTGRWYSTEAFF.

V is TRBV6-2 or TRBV6-3 and J is TRBJ2-7; 11 bases line up with TRBD2. CDR3 length equals 15 residues. CDR1 is MNHEY, CDR2 SVGEGT, per germline. The junction had 6 bases not matched to a gene; V was cut back by 6 bases and J by 2 bases. CDR3 loop: CASSQLAGAAYEQYF. The CDR3 DNA reads as TGTGCCAGCAGCCAACTAGCGGGGGCAGCCTACGAGCAGTACTTC.

The CDR3 DNA reads TGTGCCAGCAGCGGTGGACAGGGGGCCCCCGGGGAGCTGTTTTTT. It yields the protein CASSGGQGAPGELFF. The chain links TRBV2 to TRBJ2-2; TRBD1 agrees at 11 bases. The germline V gene has CDR1 SNHLY and CDR2 FYNNEI. Losses at the gene ends were 6 bases for V and 6 bases for J; bases not matched to a gene: 6. The CDR3 has 15 residues.

This clone was detected a few times. The chain is built from TRBV7-8 and TRBJ1-4; tentative D call: TRBD1 (6 bases). The V gene lost 2 bases and the J gene lost 8 bases, with 15 bases spanning the gap. From germline, CDR1 is SGHVS and CDR2 FQNEAQ. The CDR3 sequence is 15 residues long. The CDR3, as DNA: TGTGCCAGCAGCTTATCGCAGGGGCCGGGGGAAAAACTGTTTTTT. Translated, it gives CASSLSQGPGEKLFF.

The CDR3 protein is CASSAVEAMNTEAFF. The CDR3 coding sequence is TGTGCCAGCAGCGCCGTAGAAGCAATGAACACTGAAGCTTTCTTT. This sequence joins TRBV9 and TRBJ1-1, with D unclear. Trimming shortened V by 3 bases and J by 0 bases, and 12 bases separated the two germline ends. This CDR3 spans 15 amino acids. The germline CDR1 and CDR2 sequences are SGDLS and YYNGEE.

V is TRBV27 and J is TRBJ2-3, with D perhaps matching TRBD2 (5 bases). The V gene's germline CDR1 is MNHEY and CDR2 SMNVEV (reference sequence). This CDR3 comprises 14 residues. V dropped 0 bases and J dropped 4 bases, with 8 bases sitting between them. The CDR3 nucleotides read TGTGCCAGCAGTTTATCCCTGAGGGCAGATACGCAGTATTTT. Amino acid sequence: CASSLSLRADTQYF.

The V and J genes are TRBV11-1 and TRBJ2-7; TRBD2 agrees at 11 bases. The V gene's germline CDR1 is SGHAT and CDR2 FQDESV (reference sequence). Trimming at V came to 0 bases and at J to 2 bases, leaving 3 bases not matched to a gene. The length of the CDR3 is 16 residues. Written as DNA, the CDR3 is TGTGCCAGCAGCTTAGCCGTAGCGGGAGGGACCTACGAGCAGTACTTC. Translation gives CASSLAVAGGTYEQYF.

The rearrangement uses TRBV11-2 and TRBJ2-4; 8 bases agree with TRBD1. V shed 3 bases, J shed 1 base, and the junction held 5 bases outside the gene matches. The CDR3 has 16 amino acids. CDR1 SGHAT and CDR2 FQNNGV come from the germline V gene. The chain's CDR3 is CASSLGTGLAKNIQYF. DNA of the CDR3: TGTGCCAGCAGCTTGGGGACAGGCCTGGCCAAAAACATTCAGTACTTC.